Listed below are T cell receptor beta chains from one sample, sequenced in a study of naive and memory T cell subsets. TCRdb used MiXCR to reprocess the UMI-ligation and nested PCR reads, holding one entry per CDR3 protein. The table shows around 100,000 distinct CDR3 sequences, with 14% occurring only once. What was sequenced was naive CD8+ T cells from blood. The receptors originated from a human donor in good health. Both conserved end residues are part of each CDR3. D genes are given only for firm matches. Expanded clones get a size class; other rows say once, few or many, or leave the size out.

V gene: TRBV12-3/TRBV12-4; J gene: TRBJ1-5; clone size: many; D gene: NA; CDR3 DNA: TGTGCCAGCAGTACAGATAGCAATCAGCCCCAGCATTTT; CDR3 protein: CASSTDSNQPQHF
V gene: TRBV3-1; J gene: TRBJ2-7; clone size: many; D gene: TRBD1; CDR3 DNA: TGTGCCAGCAGCCCACTAGAGGGGGCCTCCTACGAGCAGTACTTC; CDR3 protein: CASSPLEGASYEQYF
V gene: TRBV12-3/TRBV12-4; J gene: TRBJ2-7; clone size: few; D gene: NA; CDR3 DNA: TGTGCCAGCAGTTCACCGGACCGCGAGCAGTACTTC; CDR3 protein: CASSSPDREQYF
V gene: TRBV4-2; J gene: TRBJ2-7; clone size: NA; D gene: TRBD1; CDR3 DNA: TGTGCCAGCAGCCAGGGTGGACAGGCGCTACGAGGGCAGTACTTC; CDR3 protein: CASSQGGQALRGQYF
V gene: TRBV19; J gene: TRBJ2-7; clone size: NA; D gene: NA; CDR3 DNA: TGTGCCAGTAGCCCGACTGGCGGGATGGCGAGGCAGTACTTC; CDR3 protein: CASSPTGGMARQYF
V gene: TRBV28; J gene: TRBJ2-2; clone size: few; D gene: NA; CDR3 DNA: TGTGCCAGCAGTATCGACAGTCCTACCGGGGAGCTGTTTTTT; CDR3 protein: CASSIDSPTGELFF
V gene: TRBV20-1; J gene: TRBJ2-7; clone size: many; D gene: NA; CDR3 DNA: TGCAGTGCTAGTGAGGTGTACCCCTACGAGCAGTACTTC; CDR3 protein: CSASEVYPYEQYF
V gene: TRBV4-2; J gene: TRBJ2-3; clone size: many; D gene: NA; CDR3 DNA: TGTGCCAGCAGCCCCCGGGATAGCACAGATACGCAGTATTTT; CDR3 protein: CASSPRDSTDTQYF
V gene: TRBV11-3; J gene: TRBJ2-1; clone size: many; D gene: TRBD1; CDR3 DNA: TGTGCCAGCAGCGAGGAAGGGGGCGTCTACAATGAGCAGTTCTTC; CDR3 protein: CASSEEGGVYNEQFF
V gene: TRBV4-3; J gene: TRBJ2-7; clone size: many; D gene: TRBD1; CDR3 DNA: TGCGCCAGCAGCCAAGGGGACAGGGCCTACGAGCAGTACTTC; CDR3 protein: CASSQGDRAYEQYF
V gene: TRBV2; J gene: TRBJ2-7; clone size: NA; D gene: TRBD1; CDR3 DNA: TGTGCCAGAGGATCCGGGACAGGGTTTACCGGGCCCACCTACGAGCAGTACTTC; CDR3 protein: CARGSGTGFTGPTYEQYF
V gene: TRBV28; J gene: TRBJ1-2; clone size: NA; D gene: NA; CDR3 DNA: TGTGCCAGCGGGGGGGGAGGCTACACCTTC; CDR3 protein: CASGGGGYTF
V gene: TRBV7-2; J gene: TRBJ1-6; clone size: NA; D gene: NA; CDR3 DNA: TGTGCCAGCAGCTTAGAGGGGTCTCGGACACCCCTCCACTTT; CDR3 protein: CASSLEGSRTPLHF